These 8 T cell receptor beta chains came from one sample sequenced in a study of metastatic and nonmetastatic thyroid tumors. TCRdb recomputed clones from the PCR reads via MiXCR. The sample comprises 20,000 to 25,000 clones, nearly 25% of which are singletons, and 5.5% to 8% rests with the top ten. Nobody among the patients had been given any treatment before thyroid surgery. Sequenced material: tumor tissue. The receptors were sampled from a female donor with papillary thyroid cancer or a benign thyroid nodule (not recorded which). Some clones in this sample may be carry-over from other donors' samples.

This clone was picked up a small number of times. This chain uses TRBV27 with TRBJ2-7; D may correspond to TRBD1 or TRBD2 (5 bases each). CDR1 MNHEY and CDR2 SMNVEV come from the germline V gene (reference sequence). This CDR3 is 16 amino acids long. Between the trimmed V and J ends, which lost 3 bases and 4 bases, there was a span of 19 bases. CDR3 nucleotide sequence: TGTGCCAGCAGTTTTTTGGCGGTAGGGGAGCTTTACGAGCAGTACTTC. Translated: CASSFLAVGELYEQYF.

This clone is judged medium-sized. The gene calls are TRBV7-9 and TRBJ2-7; no clear D. This CDR3 spans 12 amino acids. V lost 4 bases and J 12 bases, leaving 16 bases between the germline ends. CDR1 is SEHNR and CDR2 is FQNEAQ in the germline V gene (reference sequence). CDR3 sequence (DNA): TGTGCCAGCAGCTCGGTATATAGTTTGCGGTACTTC. Amino acids: CASSSVYSLRYF.

The chain uses TRBV3-1 and TRBJ2-5, with D perhaps assigned TRBD1 or TRBD2 (6 bases each). Germline values: CDR1 LGHDT, CDR2 YNNKEL (reference sequence). V dropped 5 bases and J dropped 0 bases, with 22 bases sitting between them. The CDR3 has 18 residues. CDR3 in amino acids: CASSYWGLGGRDQETQYF. Written as DNA, the CDR3 is TGTGCCAGCAGCTATTGGGGGCTCGGGGGCCGTGACCAAGAGACCCAGTACTTC.

The rearrangement joins TRBV6-2 or TRBV6-3 to TRBJ1-1; no definite D call. This CDR3 has 13 residues. The ends were cut back, 4 bases at V and 1 base at J, with 7 bases in the middle. Germline V gives CDR1 MNHEY, CDR2 SVGEGT. The CDR3 spells CASSFWENTEAFF. The CDR3 nucleotides are TGTGCCAGCAGTTTCTGGGAGAACACTGAAGCTTTCTTT.

This clone was seen at least ten times. Other DNA sequences of this sample code for an identical CDR3. The rearrangement uses TRBV20-1 and TRBJ2-3; D uncertain. Germline CDR1 DFQATT, CDR2 SNEGSKA (reference sequence). There are 12 residues in the CDR3. V was shortened by 6 bases and J by 0 bases, with 7 bases between the two germline ends. CDR3 amino acids: CSADGSTDTQYF. CDR3 sequence (DNA): TGCAGTGCGGACGGAAGCACAGATACGCAGTATTTT.

In its sample, this clone ranks as medium-sized. This chain connects TRBV12-3 or TRBV12-4 to TRBJ2-5; a possible D gene is TRBD1 (5 bases). The ends were cut back, 2 bases at V and 5 bases at J, with 9 bases in the middle. CDR3 length equals 13 residues. The CDR3 reads CASSLRGLETQYF. CDR3 sequence (DNA): TGTGCCAGCAGTTTAAGGGGTTTGGAGACCCAGTACTTC.

This chain links TRBV30 with TRBJ1-1, with D unclear. V dropped 4 bases and J dropped 5 bases, with 14 bases sitting between them. This CDR3 spans 13 amino acids. CDR1 GTSNPN and CDR2 SVGIG come from the germline V gene (reference sequence). The CDR3 sequence: CAWKISRATEAFF. CDR3 DNA: TGTGCCTGGAAAATAAGTCGGGCAACTGAAGCTTTCTTT.

Many counts were recorded for this clone. CDR3 sequence reads: CASSSQRTGSFTTNEKLFF. The CDR3 DNA follows: TGTGCCAGCAGCTCGCAGAGGACAGGGTCCTTCACAACTAATGAAAAACTGTTTTTT. The V call is TRBV11-1, the J call TRBJ1-4; 8 nucleotides match TRBD1. After removal of 4 bases from V and 0 bases from J, the junction contained 13 bases not matched to a gene. Germline V gene data show CDR1 as SGHAT and CDR2 as FQDESV (reference sequence). This CDR3 region has 19 residues.